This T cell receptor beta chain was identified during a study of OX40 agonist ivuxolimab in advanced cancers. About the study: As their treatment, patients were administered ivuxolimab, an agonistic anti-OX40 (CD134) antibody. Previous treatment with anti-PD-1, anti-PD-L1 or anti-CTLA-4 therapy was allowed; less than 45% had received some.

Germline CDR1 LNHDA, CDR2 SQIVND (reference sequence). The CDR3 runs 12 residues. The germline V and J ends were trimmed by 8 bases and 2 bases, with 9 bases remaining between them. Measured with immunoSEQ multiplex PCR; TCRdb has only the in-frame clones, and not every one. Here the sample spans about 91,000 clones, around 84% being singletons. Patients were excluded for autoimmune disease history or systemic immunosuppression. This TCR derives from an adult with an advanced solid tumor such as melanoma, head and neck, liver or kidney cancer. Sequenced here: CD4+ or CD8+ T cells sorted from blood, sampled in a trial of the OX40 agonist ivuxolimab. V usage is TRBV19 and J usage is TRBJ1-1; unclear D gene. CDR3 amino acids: CASGPLNTEAFF. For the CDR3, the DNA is TGTGCCAGTGGTCCCCTCAACACTGAAGCTTTCTTT. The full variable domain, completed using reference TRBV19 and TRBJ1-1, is DGGITQSPKYLFRKEGQNVTLSCEQNLNHDAMYWYRQDPGQGLRLIYYSQIVNDFQKGDIAEGYSVSREKKESFPLTVTSAQKNPTAFYLCASGPLNTEAFFGQGTRLTVV.